The source of this T cell receptor (beta chain) is a study of shared clonotypes between healthy human individuals. Study-level information: Per-donor plates numbered three CD4 naive, three CD4 memory, two CD8 naive and one CD8 memory.

CD45RO-negative cells were positively selected for CCR7, leaving out terminally differentiated effector memory CD45RA+ cells. Study-wide results and limits: Richness estimates generally favored naive over memory subsets. All-four-donor shared clonotypes had higher generation probabilities than non-shared clonotypes did.

Per sorted-subset replicate PCR, input was approximately 0.2 ug DNA, representing about 30,000 T cell genomes. The repertoire was sequenced with immunoSEQ multiplex PCR; TCRdb's copy has only in-frame clones and lacks some. The data hold some 2.1 million clones, with approximately 94% observed a single time. The V gene lost 0 bases and the J gene lost 5 bases, with 14 bases spanning the gap. The germline V gene encodes CDR1 SNHLY and CDR2 FYNNEI. CDR3 size: 15 residues. Turning to this clone: The antigen is undetermined.

The origin of this receptor is a man aged 18 to 35 in good health. The specimen was naive CD8+ T cells sorted from blood. J is TRBJ2-7 and V is TRBV2; D possibly uses TRBD1 or TRBD2 (5 bases each). The CDR3 sequence is CASSEARGGLDEQYF. DNA for the CDR3: TGTGCCAGCAGTGAAGCACGGGGCGGGCTCGACGAGCAGTACTTC.